The 5 T cell receptor beta chains in this list originate from one sample, sequenced in a study of T cells after yellow fever vaccination. Each CDR3 protein gets one entry after TCRdb re-called the 5' RACE reads with MiXCR. The table includes approximately 610,000 distinct CDR3 sequences, roughly a sixth detected once. The sample here was PBMCs, taken about 5 days after the first yellow fever vaccination. These receptors were obtained from a man between 18 and 29 years old who received the YFV17D yellow fever vaccine.

This clonotype was recorded a few times. The chain couples TRBV7-3 to TRBJ2-3; maybe TRBD2 (6 bases). Germline-derived CDR1 and CDR2 are SGHTA and FQGTGA. Trimming took off 5 bases at V and 7 bases at J, with 16 bases between the two ends. The CDR3 has 14 residues. The CDR3 reads CASSLNRDSNTQYF. The CDR3 coding sequence is TGTGCCAGCAGCCTAAACCGGGACTCAAATACGCAGTATTTT.

This clonotype was seen ten or more times. The chain joins TRBV20-1 to TRBJ2-5, with D possibly TRBD1 on 6 matching bases. V lost 6 bases and J 2 bases, leaving 16 bases between the germline ends. Per the germline V gene, CDR1 is DFQATT and CDR2 is SNEGSKA (reference sequence). CDR3 size: 14 residues. The CDR3 protein is CSARQAMLQETQYF. CDR3 nucleotide sequence: TGCAGTGCGAGACAGGCGATGTTACAAGAGACCCAGTACTTC.

This chain joins TRBV6-6 and TRBJ2-7; 9 bases are a match to TRBD1. Germline V CDR1 and CDR2: MNHNY, SVGAGI (reference sequence). The CDR3 is 13 residues long. The J segment lost 7 bases and the V segment lost 8 bases, leaving 9 bases of the junction unmatched. CDR3 sequence: CASGQGQGQEQYF. The CDR3 coding sequence is TGTGCCAGCGGCCAAGGACAGGGGCAAGAGCAGTACTTC.

V and J are TRBV12-3 or TRBV12-4 and TRBJ1-2, with TRBD1 matching over 8 bases. J gave up 6 bases and V 8 bases, and 5 bases lay outside the gene matches. CDR3 length: 12 residues. The CDR3 reads CASQDRGHGYTF. The CDR3 DNA follows: TGTGCCAGCCAAGACAGGGGCCATGGCTACACCTTC.

A few counts support this clonotype. The V call is TRBV10-3, the J call TRBJ2-1, with D perhaps matching TRBD1 (7 bases). V shed 4 bases and J shed 9 bases, with 10 bases lying between them. The CDR3 is 12 amino acids. Germline V gene sequence: CDR1 ENHRY, CDR2 SYGVKD. CDR3 nucleotides: TGTGCCATCAGTGGGAGGGACAGTGAGCAGTTCTTC. Amino acids: CAISGRDSEQFF.